This T cell receptor (beta chain) was documented in a study of regulatory T cells in long-lasting Graves disease (dated by TCRdb to the early 2020s). Looking at the study overall: In the newly diagnosed Graves' disease group, patients had been taking antithyroid drugs for less than 3 months. This study used TCR sequencing and RNA sequencing of peripheral blood to compare persistent Graves' disease patients against newly diagnosed Graves' disease patients. The study was conducted in China and was registered as a clinical trial. A total of roughly 33 samples were covered by TCR sequencing, comprising some 13 persistent and around 20 newly diagnosed Graves' disease patients.

This clonotype was seen a few times. It has no known antigen specificity. No much larger clone exists at a distance of one base, and base qualities are not known. The library was obtained by multiplex PCR. The reads were generated on an Illumina HiSeq 4000. CDR3 regions were amplified by Arm-PCR with iRepertoire HTBI primers to construct TCR beta libraries. Before sequencing, the PCR products underwent gel purification. The paper's processing steps were these. Gene usage analysis of CDR3 amino acid clonotypes relied on the roughly 64 TRBV and 14 TRBJ segments identified across samples. COPE and FqMerger were used to merge the filtered high-quality paired reads into contigs. BLAST was used to align contigs to IMGT TRBV, TRBD and TRBJ reference genes, and CDR3 was defined according to IMGT. Any clonotype with a frequency above 0.1% was classified as a highly expanded clone. Repertoire diversity was measured by Shannon entropy, and V-J evenness by the Gini coefficient. A clonotype found in more than one individual was treated as public. TCRdb cleaned the public reads at Q25 with fastp, built clones with MiXCR and kept in-frame beta chains. Rows matching on CDR3 protein sequence are summarized as one entry with the most common DNA and genes. TCRdb, not the authors, supplied the V and J calls. This sample has around 400,000 distinct CDR3 sequences in its table, and about 16% of those were observed once. Clones ranked in the top ten supply approximately 22% of the sample.

The time point label, as the study defines it: newly diagnosed GD, antithyroid drugs for less than 3 months. For both TCR sequencing and RNA sequencing, RNA was extracted from PBMCs using TRIzol. Graves' disease was diagnosed according to American Thyroid Association guidelines. Recruitment of patients was carried out at an endocrinology department in Xi'an, China. Each patient gave roughly 10 milliliters of peripheral blood, collected in an EDTA anticoagulant tube. PBMCs were isolated by Ficoll Paque Plus density gradient separation without further T cell sorting. An Agilent 2100 Bioanalyzer and agarose gel were used to check RNA quality, and a NanoDrop 2000 was used to measure RNA concentration. On the study overall, not on this receptor specifically: As a limitation, the authors acknowledged that the small sample size may reduce accuracy. A larger number of public clonotypes was shared among persistent patients (approximately 3,000) than among newly diagnosed patients (over 850). The study examined only peripheral blood because the primary lesion, thyroid tissue, could not be accessed. Sequencing and analysis were limited to the TCR beta chain. Compared with newly diagnosed patients, patients with persistent Graves' disease had lower TCR Shannon entropy and fewer highly expanded clones, which suggests clonal expansion. Preferential use of TRBV28, TRBJ1-2 and TRBJ2-5 was observed in persistent disease, whereas TRBV20-1 and TRBJ2-1 were favored in newly diagnosed disease.

Sequences SGHNT (CDR1) and YENEEA (CDR2) are obtained from the germline V gene. Deletion took 3 bases off V and 8 bases off J, with a span of 8 bases between the germline ends. From its cysteine to its phenylalanine, the CDR3 spans 13 amino acids. Of all the DNA, just the CDR3 is kept, 39 bases in frame from base 1. The receptor was isolated from a female donor with Graves disease. Sequencing used peripheral blood mononuclear cells (PBMCs), obtained at new diagnosis, from a patient treated with antithyroid drugs. In this chain, TRBV11-3 is recombined with TRBJ1-6, and TRBD1 may be the D gene, going by 5 matching bases. The CDR3 sequence is CASSFGGYSPLHF. The nucleotides read TGTGCCAGCAGCTTCGGGGGTTATTCACCCCTCCACTTT.